This entry lists 12 T cell receptor beta chains sequenced from one sample in a study of identifying expanded T cells in peripheral blood. The repertoire was sequenced with immunoSEQ multiplex PCR; TCRdb's copy has only in-frame clones and lacks some. Here the sample spans 50,000 to 70,000 clones, about 90% being singletons. The specimen sequenced was blood. The receptors here all came from a person aged 18 to 70 in good health.

V usage is TRBV7-9 and J usage is TRBJ1-4; tentative D call: TRBD1 (5 bases). This CDR3 region has 14 residues. Germline V gene lookup returns CDR1 SEHNR and CDR2 FQNEAQ (reference sequence). Trimming left V 2 bases short and J 8 bases short, with 12 bases between. CDR3 nucleotides: TGTGCCAGCAGCTTATTCCATCGGGGGGAAAAACTGTTTTTT. It codes for CASSLFHRGEKLFF.

This rearrangement joins TRBV4-1 to TRBJ2-5; the D gene is possibly TRBD1 (5 bases). The CDR3 has 15 residues. The germline V gene encodes CDR1 MGHRA and CDR2 YSYEKL. Trimming shortened V by 0 bases and J by 5 bases, and 13 bases separated the two germline ends. The CDR3 sequence is CASSQEAGRVETQYF. The CDR3 DNA is TGCGCCAGCAGCCAAGAGGCAGGCAGGGTCGAGACCCAGTACTTC.

The rearrangement uses TRBV5-5 and TRBJ2-7, with 10 bases aligning to TRBD2. The CDR3 loop spans 15 amino acids. Germline-derived CDR1 and CDR2 are SGHKS and YYEKEE (reference sequence). The junction had 5 bases not matched to a gene; V was cut back by 0 bases and J by 5 bases. This chain's CDR3 is CASSLASGRAHEQYF. The CDR3 coding sequence is TGTGCCAGCAGCTTGGCAAGCGGGAGGGCCCACGAGCAGTACTTC.

The rearrangement uses TRBV27 and TRBJ2-7, with 10 bases identical to TRBD2. The CDR3 extends over 15 amino acids. Germline assignment: CDR1 MNHEY and CDR2 SMNVEV (reference sequence). After removal of 5 bases from V and 5 bases from J, the junction contained 9 bases not matched to a gene. The CDR3 DNA follows: TGTGCCAGCAGTACCCTAGCGGGAGCTTTCCACGAGCAGTACTTC. Protein sequence: CASSTLAGAFHEQYF.

This chain links TRBV6-6 with TRBJ1-4; tentative D call: TRBD1 (6 bases). The germline gives CDR1 MNHNY, CDR2 SVGAGI (reference sequence). The CDR3 has 15 amino acids. V shed 5 bases and J shed 3 bases, with 13 bases lying between them. The CDR3 region has the DNA TGTGCCAGCAGTGCCACAGGGATCGCTAATGAAAAACTGTTTTTT. This encodes CASSATGIANEKLFF.

DNA for the CDR3: TGCGCCAGCAGCATTGGACAGGTCTCTGGGGCCAACGTCCTGACTTTC. It encodes CASSIGQVSGANVLTF. The V gene is TRBV5-1, the J gene TRBJ2-6, with 7 nucleotides matching TRBD1. The CDR3 runs 16 residues. V dropped 4 bases and J dropped 0; count of bases not matched to a gene: 4. CDR1 and CDR2 from the germline V gene are SGHRS and YFSETQ.

The chain recombines TRBV5-1 with TRBJ2-5; 8 bases match TRBD1. The CDR3 spans 14 residues. The germline V gene encodes CDR1 SGHRS and CDR2 YFSETQ. V trimming: 5 bases; J trimming: 3 bases; junction bases outside the gene matches: 6. The CDR3 region has the DNA TGCGCCAGCAGAAGAGGACAGGGAGAAGAGACCCAGTACTTC. This sequence encodes CASRRGQGEETQYF.

This clone has only one observation. The V and J genes are TRBV21-1 and TRBJ2-7; TRBD1, the table's D call, lacks a check against the DNA. TRBV21-1 constitutes a pseudogene. This CDR3 spans 12 amino acids. The CDR3 protein is CASSKVQGEQYF. For the CDR3, the DNA is TGTGCCAGCAGCAAAGTCCAGGGCGAGCAGTACTTC.

The chain recombines TRBV6-1 with TRBJ1-5; D is undetermined. The ends were cut back, 2 bases at V and 0 bases at J, with 8 bases in the middle. The CDR3 is made up of 15 amino acids. Germline V lookup: CDR1 MNHNS, CDR2 SASEGT. CDR3 in DNA: TGTGCCAGCAGTGAAAACGGACTTAGCAATCAGCCCCAGCATTTT. Protein sequence: CASSENGLSNQPQHF.

This clone was counted between two and nine times. The gene calls are TRBV6-6 and TRBJ1-5; D is uncertain. CDR1 and CDR2 (germline): MNHNY, SVGAGI (reference sequence). The CDR3 is 10 amino acids. The ends were cut back, 11 bases at V and 5 bases at J, with 7 bases in the middle. CDR3 region: CACGYQPQHF. DNA for the CDR3: TGTGCCTGTGGCTATCAGCCCCAGCATTTT.

In its sample, this clone was seen once. The chain links TRBV18 to TRBJ1-1, with 8 bases identical to TRBD1. The CDR3 is 14 residues long. J was trimmed by 0 bases and V by 6 bases; bases with no gene match: 3. Germline loops: CDR1 KGHSH, CDR2 LQKENI. CDR3 DNA: TGTGCCAGCTCGTACAGGGGGATGAACACTGAAGCTTTCTTT. Amino acids: CASSYRGMNTEAFF.

This sequence joins TRBV7-2 and TRBJ1-2; no reliable D call. Per the germline V gene, CDR1 is SGHTA and CDR2 is FQGNSA. This CDR3 contains 12 residues. V gave up 4 bases and J gave up 8 bases, with 11 bases separating them. Here the CDR3 DNA reads TGTGCCAGCAGCTCCTCATGGAACGGCTACACCTTC. This sequence encodes CASSSSWNGYTF.